Included here is one T cell receptor beta chain sequence, with context. No antigen is known for it. The sample belongs to a study of T cells after yellow fever vaccination. Overall study: SMART-Seq v4 Ultra Low Input prepared libraries from low-cell fractions. Regarding the study as a whole: On re-exposure, the response was weaker but peaked faster, at day 5 versus 15. Re-detected after boosting: most primary clones, 95% to 98% of CD4 and over 80% of CD8.

Universal primer sites and UMIs were introduced during 5'RACE template-switching synthesis of TCR cDNA. TCRdb processed the 5' RACE reads anew with MiXCR; each CDR3 protein has one entry. The sample consists of 620,000 or so distinct CDR3 sequences, approximately 16% of them appearing once. The CDR3 is 14 amino acids. V was pared by 5 bases and J by 3 bases, with 13 bases between. Germline V lookup: CDR1 SGHTA, CDR2 FQGTGA. This chain uses TRBV7-3 with TRBJ1-2, with D uncertain. The TCR comes from a man aged 18 to 29 who received the YFV17D yellow fever vaccine. Sample: PBMCs, taken roughly 5 days after the first yellow fever vaccination. The DNA for the CDR3 is TGTGCCAGCAGCCGAGGGCCGCCGGACTATGGCTACACCTTC. It specifies CASSRGPPDYGYTF.